The clone carrying this TCR beta chain has a single count. The J segment lost 10 bases and the V segment lost 1 base, leaving 5 bases of the junction unmatched. The germline gives CDR1 SNHLY, CDR2 FYNNEI. This CDR3 has 14 residues. Assay used: immunoSEQ multiplex PCR; TCRdb lists only in-frame clones, some missing. The repertoire includes tens of thousands of clones, around 79% of them detected once, and about 3.5% sits in the top ten. The data belong to a study of PD-L1 blockade in urothelial cancer. Study at large: Patients had undergone 0 to 3 prior chemotherapy regimens.

The study enrolled patients with locally advanced or metastatic urothelial carcinoma. The number of samples from each patient was between 1 and 8, taken pretreatment and on-treatment. The receptor was isolated from a man between 65 and 79 years old with urothelial cancer. The sequencing used PBMCs, collected around atezolizumab (anti-PD-L1) treatment. This chain joins TRBV2 and TRBJ2-1; 9 positions match TRBD1. This chain's CDR3 is CASSEGQGGREQFF. CDR3 nucleotides: TGTGCCAGCAGTGAAGGACAGGGGGGGAGGGAGCAGTTCTTC.